This TCR beta chain originates from a study of T cell changes during pregnancy in multiple sclerosis. TCRdb's table, derived via immunoSEQ multiplex PCR, lists solely in-frame clones and lacks some. Here the sample spans 69,000 or so clones, around 92% being singletons. The CDR3 has 13 amino acids. The V end lost 0 bases, the J end lost 5 bases, and 9 bases lay between the germline ends. From germline, CDR1 is SGDLS and CDR2 YYNGEE. The J gene is TRBJ2-7, the V gene TRBV9; perhaps TRBD2 as D (6 bases). This material consisted of peripheral blood, taken before pregnancy. This receptor was taken from a female donor with multiple sclerosis, enrolled in a pregnancy study. CDR3 in DNA: TGTGCCAGCAGCGTAGGTCCGGGGGACGAGCAGTACTTC. This sequence encodes CASSVGPGDEQYF.